The entry below gives a single TCR beta chain sequence along with its context. The repertoire was sequenced with immunoSEQ multiplex PCR; TCRdb's copy has only in-frame clones and lacks some. The sample yields about 83,000 clones, about three quarters seen once. This sample stems from a study of blood T cell repertoires in COVID-19. The germline V gene has CDR1 SGHRS and CDR2 YFSETQ. The CDR3 extends over 17 amino acids. The V and J ends lost 0 bases and 3 bases respectively, with 17 bases between them. The sequencing input was peripheral blood. The receptor was derived from a woman of 80 years or more with active or convalescent COVID-19. The chain has TRBV5-1 and TRBJ2-3, with D perhaps matching TRBD2 (5 bases). The CDR3 is CASSLVLRGLGTDTQYF. For the CDR3, the DNA is TGCGCCAGCAGCTTGGTGTTGCGAGGGCTGGGAACAGATACGCAGTATTTT.